Shown below are 25 T cell receptor beta chains from a single sample sequenced in a study of shared clonotypes between healthy human individuals. Some clones are missing from TCRdb's copy, which holds only in-frame ones; the method was immunoSEQ multiplex PCR. The sample holds 1,400,000 or so clones; about 98.5% are singletons and the top ten take over 0.3%. The specimen sequenced was naive CD4+ T cells sorted from blood. As for subset: CD45RA+ positively selected. The receptors were sampled from a man aged 25 to 40 in good health.

This clone was found a few times. The chain carries TRBV7-9 and TRBJ2-2; the D is unclear. The CDR3 length is 15 residues. Trimming took 4 bases from V and 7 from J, leaving 16 bases between them. The V gene's germline CDR1 is SEHNR and CDR2 FQNEAQ (reference sequence). The CDR3, as DNA: TGTGCCAGCAGCTCTTCGAACCGTAGGATCGGGGAGCTGTTTTTT. It is translated as CASSSSNRRIGELFF.

The rearrangement joins TRBV6-6 to TRBJ2-1; 9 bases are shared with TRBD1. Germline V CDR1 and CDR2: MNHNY, SVGAGI (reference sequence). V gave up 2 bases and J gave up 6 bases; unmatched junction bases: 5. The CDR3 is 15 amino acids. For the CDR3, the DNA is TGTGCCAGCAGTTACACCGGGACAGGGAGCAATGAGCAGTTCTTC. Protein: CASSYTGTGSNEQFF.

The chain is built from TRBV27 and TRBJ1-2; a possible D gene is TRBD1 (5 bases). Germline-derived CDR1 and CDR2 are MNHEY and SMNVEV (reference sequence). With 5 bases removed from V and 6 bases from J, the gap between germline ends came to 13 bases. This CDR3 is 13 amino acids long. CDR3 bases: TGTGCCAGCAGTACAGGTCTTGCGGATGGCTACACCTTC. Translated: CASSTGLADGYTF.

The chain recombines TRBV2 with TRBJ1-5, with 10 bases aligning to TRBD1. J lost 7 bases, V lost 2 bases, and 5 bases had no gene match. The length of the CDR3 is 15 residues. Germline CDR1 is SNHLY and CDR2 is FYNNEI. CDR3 region: CASSETTGGLQPQHF. CDR3 in DNA: TGTGCCAGCAGTGAAACGACAGGGGGCTTACAGCCCCAGCATTTT.

The chain is built from TRBV5-1 and TRBJ2-3; TRBD2 aligns across 8 bases. After removal of 1 base from V and 0 bases from J, the junction contained 7 bases not matched to a gene. The germline gives CDR1 SGHRS, CDR2 YFSETQ. This CDR3 region has 17 residues. CDR3 bases: TGCGCCAGCAGCTTGATGGCTAGCGGGCGGAGCACAGATACGCAGTATTTT. Protein: CASSLMASGRSTDTQYF.

In regard to this clone: In the same sample, other DNA sequences code for this CDR3. The J gene is TRBJ2-3, the V gene TRBV19; no clear D. The CDR3 is 13 residues long. Trimming took off 5 bases at V and 1 base at J, with 7 bases between the two ends. Germline V gene data show CDR1 as LNHDA and CDR2 as SQIVND (reference sequence). The CDR3 DNA reads TGTGCCAGTAGTCCGGGCCGCACAGATACGCAGTATTTT. Protein sequence: CASSPGRTDTQYF.

The rearrangement links TRBV2 to TRBJ1-2; D call uncertain. The V end was cut by 1 base, the J end by 7 bases, with 16 bases between. The germline V gene encodes CDR1 SNHLY and CDR2 FYNNEI. The CDR3 consists of 15 residues. CDR3 loop: CASSEEGGGGSGYTF. DNA of the CDR3: TGTGCCAGCAGTGAAGAGGGCGGAGGAGGTAGTGGCTACACCTTC.

The rearrangement links TRBV11-3 to TRBJ2-2; 12 bases are shared with TRBD2. Germline CDR1 reads SGHNT; CDR2 reads YENEEA. V shed 3 bases and J 5 bases; nucleotides not matched to a gene: 7. The CDR3 contains 17 residues. CDR3 DNA: TGTGCCAGCAGCTTCGGGAGACTAGCGGGAGTAACCGGGGAGCTGTTTTTT. Its protein is CASSFGRLAGVTGELFF.

CDR3 region: CASSPQQGLLMNTEAFF. The CDR3 nucleotides read TGTGCCAGCTCACCCCAGCAGGGATTATTGATGAACACTGAAGCTTTCTTT. The V call is TRBV18, the J call TRBJ1-1; weak D call: TRBD1 (5 bases). Germline V lookup: CDR1 KGHSH, CDR2 LQKENI. CDR3 length equals 17 residues. V lost 3 bases and J 0 bases, leaving 17 bases between the germline ends.

The chain couples TRBV5-1 to TRBJ1-1, with 7 nucleotides matching TRBD1. Per germline, CDR1 SGHRS and CDR2 YFSETQ. CDR3 length equals 15 residues. After removal of 3 bases from V and 1 base from J, the junction contained 6 bases not matched to a gene. CDR3 sequence reads: CASSWTGPANTEAFF. In nucleotides, the CDR3 is TGCGCCAGCAGCTGGACAGGTCCTGCGAACACTGAAGCTTTCTTT.

This clone was seen a single time. The same CDR3 also results from other DNA sequences found in this sample. This rearrangement joins TRBV18 to TRBJ2-5; TRBD1 matches 8 bases. This CDR3 has 14 amino acids. V was pared by 3 bases and J by 4 bases, with 4 bases of the junction left unmatched. Germline CDR1 is KGHSH and CDR2 is LQKENI. CDR3 sequence: CASSPRTGLETQYF. CDR3 nucleotides: TGTGCCAGCTCACCGCGGACAGGGTTAGAGACCCAGTACTTC.

The CDR3 nucleotides read TGTGCCAGCAGCTTATCAAAGGGGGCACTCTCTGAAGCTTTCTTT. Its protein product is CASSLSKGALSEAFF. V and J are TRBV5-4 and TRBJ1-1, with TRBD1 identical over 7 bases. The CDR3 consists of 15 residues. Germline loops: CDR1 SGHNT, CDR2 YYREEE (reference sequence). V was pared by 2 bases and J by 6 bases, with 10 bases of the junction left unmatched.

Only one count was recorded for this clone. The V call is TRBV2, the J call TRBJ2-2; D is unclear. CDR1 is SNHLY, CDR2 FYNNEI, per germline. Deletions cut 4 bases from V and 3 bases from J, with 9 bases between. The CDR3 runs 14 residues. The CDR3 nucleotides are TGTGCCAGCAGTGGGAGACGGTACACCGGGGAGCTGTTTTTT. It codes for CASSGRRYTGELFF.

The V call is TRBV7-7, the J call TRBJ2-3; TRBD2 matches 12 bases. The CDR3 sequence is 17 residues long. From germline, CDR1 is SSHAT and CDR2 FNYEAQ (reference sequence). J lost 3 bases, V lost 4 bases, and 8 bases had no gene match. The CDR3: CASSSRVTSGRTDTQYF. CDR3 nucleotide sequence: TGTGCCAGCAGCTCAAGGGTGACTAGCGGGAGAACAGATACGCAGTATTTT.

The CDR3 reads CASSNAANRHSNQPQHF. In DNA form, the CDR3 reads TGTGCCAGCAGCAATGCGGCAAATAGACATAGCAATCAGCCCCAGCATTTT. This chain connects TRBV21-1 to TRBJ1-5. TRBV21-1 is recorded as a pseudogene. There are 17 residues in the CDR3.

The chain couples TRBV29-1 to TRBJ2-1; D may match TRBD1 or TRBD2 (5 bases each). V lost 8 bases and J lost 8, with 22 bases in between. CDR1 SQVTM and CDR2 ANQGSEA come from the germline V gene. The CDR3 length is 14 residues. The CDR3 loop reads CSYFTAGRGDEQFF. The CDR3 coding sequence is TGCAGCTATTTCACGGCTGGACGGGGCGATGAGCAGTTCTTC.

As concerns this clone: The same CDR3 also results from other DNA sequences found in this sample. This rearrangement joins TRBV11-2 to TRBJ2-1, with 10 nucleotides matching TRBD2. Trimming cost V 5 bases and J 4 bases; bases outside gene matches: 5. Looked up from germline, CDR1 is SGHAT and CDR2 is FQNNGV. The CDR3 length is 15 residues. This chain's CDR3 is CASSRSGREYNEQFF. The CDR3 nucleotides are TGTGCCAGCAGCCGAAGCGGGAGGGAGTACAATGAGCAGTTCTTC.

V usage is TRBV2 and J usage is TRBJ1-5; D gene unclear. Germline V CDR1 and CDR2: SNHLY, FYNNEI. Trimming shortened V by 10 bases and J by 9 bases, and 16 bases separated the two germline ends. This CDR3 spans 12 amino acids. In DNA form, the CDR3 reads TGTGCCATTGGGCCCCTAGAGCGGCCCCAGCATTTT. It codes for CAIGPLERPQHF. The full variable domain, in which reference TRBV2 and TRBJ1-5 provide the parts outside the CDR3, is EPEVTQTPSHQVTQMGQEVILRCVPISNHLYFYWYRQILGQKVEFLVSFYNNEISEKSEIFDDQFSVERPDGSNFTLKIRSTKLEDSAMYFCAIGPLERPQHFGDGTRLSIL.

This clone was recorded only once. The V call is TRBV4-1, the J call TRBJ1-2; no clear D gene. Trimming pared 4 bases from V and 8 bases from J, leaving 14 bases between. The germline CDR1 and CDR2 sequences are MGHRA and YSYEKL. The length of the CDR3 is 13 residues. The CDR3 is CASSPRESAGYTF. The CDR3, as DNA: TGCGCCAGCAGCCCCCGGGAGTCGGCCGGCTACACCTTC.

The chain couples TRBV19 to TRBJ1-1; D is ambiguous. Germline CDR1 reads LNHDA; CDR2 reads SQIVND (reference sequence). The CDR3 covers 20 residues. Trimming left V 3 bases short and J 3 bases short, with 29 bases between. CDR3 bases: TGTGCCAGTAGTATTAGGAATTCGGGCATCGGGGTTATCCCCCACACTGAAGCTTTCTTT. The encoded protein is CASSIRNSGIGVIPHTEAFF.

V is TRBV7-6 and J is TRBJ2-7; a weak D match, TRBD1 (6 bases). CDR3 length: 15 residues. Germline loops: CDR1 SGHVS, CDR2 FNYEAQ. Trimming cost V 3 bases and J 3 bases, with 15 bases left between them. For the CDR3, the DNA is TGTGCCAGCAGCTTGGGGGCCGGAACTAGCTACGAGCAGTACTTC. It specifies CASSLGAGTSYEQYF.

The chain is built from TRBV7-2 and TRBJ2-1; TRBD2 matches 10 bases. V lost 2 bases, J lost 10 bases, and 8 bases stayed unmatched. The CDR3 is made up of 15 amino acids. Germline lookup yields CDR1 SGHTA and CDR2 FQGNSA. In nucleotides, the CDR3 is TGTGCCAGCAGCTTATTGCTAGCGGGAGTTGGCGAGCAGTTCTTC. Translating gives CASSLLLAGVGEQFF.

The chain employs TRBV28 and TRBJ2-7, with no clear D. Germline loops: CDR1 MDHEN, CDR2 SYDVKM. V was shortened by 2 bases and J by 5 bases, with 7 bases between the two germline ends. The CDR3 runs to 12 residues. CDR3 amino acids: CASSLTMDEQYF. Written as DNA, the CDR3 is TGTGCCAGCAGTTTAACCATGGACGAGCAGTACTTC.

Here the CDR3 reads CASKSEDEQFF. The DNA of the CDR3 is TGTGCCAGCAAGTCGGAGGATGAGCAGTTCTTC. This chain connects TRBV2 to TRBJ2-1; possible D gene TRBD2, 5 bases. The length of the CDR3 is 11 residues. The germline V gene has CDR1 SNHLY and CDR2 FYNNEI. Trimming left V 7 bases short and J 8 bases short, with 9 bases between.

The chain has TRBV28 and TRBJ2-2; 14 nucleotides match TRBD2. CDR3 size: 16 residues. After removal of 6 bases from V and 6 bases from J, the junction contained 6 bases not matched to a gene. The germline V gene has CDR1 MDHEN and CDR2 SYDVKM. The CDR3 DNA is TGTGCCAGCAGCTCCTCGGGACTAGCGGGAGCCGGGGAGCTGTTTTTT. It yields the protein CASSSSGLAGAGELFF.